This T cell receptor beta chain was observed in a study of cytomegalovirus exposure and HLA in healthy donors. The PCR made use of 60 Vbeta and 13 Jbeta primers. Here immunoSEQ multiplex PCR was the method, and the copy in TCRdb shows in-frame clones only, minus some. The sample lists about 130,000 clones, around 82% occurring once. The germline V and J ends were trimmed by 4 bases and 3 bases, with 8 bases remaining between them. The CDR3 covers 12 residues. Looked up from germline, CDR1 is SGHDT and CDR2 is YYEEEE. The receptor was derived from a female donor in good health and CMV-seronegative. The sequencing sample was made of PBMCs. The V call is TRBV5-6, the J call TRBJ2-7; a weak D match, TRBD2 (5 bases). In DNA form, the CDR3 reads TGTGCCAGCAGCGAGGCGGGCTACGAGCAGTACTTC. Its protein product is CASSEAGYEQYF. Looking up the rest from reference TRBV5-6 and TRBJ2-7 gives the full variable domain: DAGVTQSPTHLIKTRGQQVTLRCSPKSGHDTVSWYQQALGQGPQFIFQYYEEEERQRGNFPDRFSGHQFPNYSSELNVNALLLGDSALYLCASSEAGYEQYFGPGTRLTVT.